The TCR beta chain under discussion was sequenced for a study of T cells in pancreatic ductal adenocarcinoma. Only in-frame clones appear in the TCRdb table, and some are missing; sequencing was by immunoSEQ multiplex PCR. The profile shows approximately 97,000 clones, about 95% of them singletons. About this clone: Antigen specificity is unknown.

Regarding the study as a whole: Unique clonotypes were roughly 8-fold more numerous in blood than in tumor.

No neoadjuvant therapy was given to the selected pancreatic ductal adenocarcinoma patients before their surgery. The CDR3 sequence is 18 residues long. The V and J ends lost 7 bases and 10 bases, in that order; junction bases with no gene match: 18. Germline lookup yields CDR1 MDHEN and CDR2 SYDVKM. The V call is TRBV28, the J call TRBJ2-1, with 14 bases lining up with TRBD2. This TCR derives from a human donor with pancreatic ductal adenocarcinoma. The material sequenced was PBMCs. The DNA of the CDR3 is TGTGCCAGCATTTGGGGTCCCGGGACTAGCGGGAGAAGGGGCGAGCAGTTCTTC. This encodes CASIWGPGTSGRRGEQFF.